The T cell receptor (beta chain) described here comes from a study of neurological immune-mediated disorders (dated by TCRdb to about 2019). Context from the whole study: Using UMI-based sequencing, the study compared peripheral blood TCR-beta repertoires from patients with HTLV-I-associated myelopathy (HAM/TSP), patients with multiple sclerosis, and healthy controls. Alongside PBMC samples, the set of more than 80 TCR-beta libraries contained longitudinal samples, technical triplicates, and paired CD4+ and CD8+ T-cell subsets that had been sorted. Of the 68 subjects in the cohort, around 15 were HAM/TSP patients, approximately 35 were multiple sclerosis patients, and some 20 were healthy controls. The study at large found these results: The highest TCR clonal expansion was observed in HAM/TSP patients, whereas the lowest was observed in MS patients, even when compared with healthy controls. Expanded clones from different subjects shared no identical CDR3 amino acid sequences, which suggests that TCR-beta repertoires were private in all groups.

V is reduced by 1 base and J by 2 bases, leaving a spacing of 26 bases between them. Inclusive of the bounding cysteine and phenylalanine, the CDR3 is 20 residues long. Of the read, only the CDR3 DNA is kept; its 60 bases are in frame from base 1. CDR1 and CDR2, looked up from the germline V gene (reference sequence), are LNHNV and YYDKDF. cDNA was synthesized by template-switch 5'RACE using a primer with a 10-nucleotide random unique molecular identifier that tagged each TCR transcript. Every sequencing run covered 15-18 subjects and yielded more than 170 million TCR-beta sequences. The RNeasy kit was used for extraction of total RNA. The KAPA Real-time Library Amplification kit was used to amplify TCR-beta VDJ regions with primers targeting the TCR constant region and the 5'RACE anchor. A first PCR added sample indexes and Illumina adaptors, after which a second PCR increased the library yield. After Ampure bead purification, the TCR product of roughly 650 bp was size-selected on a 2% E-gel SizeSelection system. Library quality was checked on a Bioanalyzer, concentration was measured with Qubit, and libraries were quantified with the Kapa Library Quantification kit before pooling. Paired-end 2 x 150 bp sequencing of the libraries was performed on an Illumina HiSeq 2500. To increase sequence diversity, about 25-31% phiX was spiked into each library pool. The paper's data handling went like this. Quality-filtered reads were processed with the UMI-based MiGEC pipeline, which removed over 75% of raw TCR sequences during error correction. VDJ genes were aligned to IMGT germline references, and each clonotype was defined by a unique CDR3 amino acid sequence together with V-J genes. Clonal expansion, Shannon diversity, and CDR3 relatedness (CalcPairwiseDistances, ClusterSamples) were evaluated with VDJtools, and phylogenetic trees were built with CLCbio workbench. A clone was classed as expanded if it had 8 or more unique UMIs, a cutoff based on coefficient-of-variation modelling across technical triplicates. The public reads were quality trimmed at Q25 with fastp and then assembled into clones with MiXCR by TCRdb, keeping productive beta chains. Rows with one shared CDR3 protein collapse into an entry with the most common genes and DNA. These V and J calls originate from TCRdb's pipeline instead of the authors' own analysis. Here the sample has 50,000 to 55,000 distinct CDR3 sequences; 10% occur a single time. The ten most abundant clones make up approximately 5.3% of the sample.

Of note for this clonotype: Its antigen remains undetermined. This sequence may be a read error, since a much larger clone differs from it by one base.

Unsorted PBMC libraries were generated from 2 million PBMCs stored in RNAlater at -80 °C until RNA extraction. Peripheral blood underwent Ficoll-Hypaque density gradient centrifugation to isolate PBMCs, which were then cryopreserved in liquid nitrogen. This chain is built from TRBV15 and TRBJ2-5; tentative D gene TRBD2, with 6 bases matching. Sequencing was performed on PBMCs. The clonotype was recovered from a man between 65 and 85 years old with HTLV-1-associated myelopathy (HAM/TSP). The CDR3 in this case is CATSRATLLPGIAVQETQYF. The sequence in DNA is TGTGCCACCAGCAGAGCAACTCTACTCCCGGGAATAGCGGTTCAAGAGACCCAGTACTTC.